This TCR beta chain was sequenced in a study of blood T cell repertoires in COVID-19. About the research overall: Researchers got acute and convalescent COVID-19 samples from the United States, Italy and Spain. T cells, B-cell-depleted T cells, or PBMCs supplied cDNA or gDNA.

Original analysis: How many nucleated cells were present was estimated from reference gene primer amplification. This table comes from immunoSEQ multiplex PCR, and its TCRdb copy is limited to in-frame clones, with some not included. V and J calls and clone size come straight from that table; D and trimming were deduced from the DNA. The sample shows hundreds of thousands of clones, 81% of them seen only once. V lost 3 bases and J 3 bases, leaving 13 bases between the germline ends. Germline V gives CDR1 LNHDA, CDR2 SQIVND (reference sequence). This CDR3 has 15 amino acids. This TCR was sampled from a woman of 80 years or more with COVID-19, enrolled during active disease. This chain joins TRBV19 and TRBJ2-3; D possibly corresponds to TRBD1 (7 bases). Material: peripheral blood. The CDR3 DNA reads TGTGCCAGTAGTATTTCAGGGGGGAAGACAGATACGCAGTATTTT. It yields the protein CASSISGGKTDTQYF.